This T cell receptor beta chain was observed in a study of Ad26.COV2.S vaccination and SARS-CoV-2 variants (dated by TCRdb to 2020 to 2023). Regarding the study in general: Vaccine-arm donors were drawn from COV1001, a multicentre, randomized, double-blind, placebo-controlled phase I-IIa trial of Ad26.COV2.S in healthy adults. Dosing of Ad26.COV2.S was intramuscular, at either 5x10^10 or 1x10^11 viral particles, delivered as one shot or as two shots spaced 56 days apart. The specificity and breadth of SARS-CoV-2-reactive T cell receptors after Ad26.COV2.S vaccination were assessed by TCRbeta repertoire sequencing. The TCR-sequenced set comprised approximately 32 samples: about 19 Ad26.COV2.S vaccine recipients, 5 placebo recipients and 8 SARS-CoV-2 convalescent individuals. Participants in the trial were split at random into five groups of five each, receiving low-dose or high-dose Ad26.COV2.S once or twice, or else placebo on both occasions. Throughout the experiments and outcome assessment, investigators stayed blinded to trial group allocation. General conclusions and limits of the study: Vaccine and placebo recipients had similar non-spike TCR breadth, a finding consistent with the vaccine containing only spike. The study was not powered for comparison of responses between vaccine doses or regimens. The authors noted that total T cell responses may have been underestimated by the TCR breadth and depth analyses. After vaccination, substantial breadth of spike-specific CD8+ and CD4+ T cell responses was reported. Higher spike-specific TCR breadth was observed in Ad26.COV2.S recipients than in placebo recipients (P = 0.0014).

Remarks on this clone: Its antigen remains unidentified. It has no much larger one-base neighbor in the sample; base qualities were not kept.

The immunoSEQ Assay was used to sequence TCRbeta CDR3 regions. After extraction, genomic DNA underwent amplification by bias-controlled multiplex PCR, followed by high-throughput sequencing. On the authors' methods: To quantify the absolute abundance of each unique TCRbeta CDR3 region, sequences were collapsed and filtered. T cell fraction was estimated by normalization of TCRbeta template counts to usable DNA, with usable DNA being measured through amplification of reference genes present in all nucleated cells. Repertoire TCRs were annotated as SARS-CoV-2-specific by exact matching of V gene, CDR3 amino acid sequence and J gene to a known reactive TCR set. MIRA supplied the reference SARS-CoV-2 TCR set, which was filtered for enrichment in COVID-19-positive ImmuneCODE repertoires so that public or cross-reactive TCRs were removed. Based on the MIRA antigens, annotated TCRs were further analysed at the level of specific ORF or position within ORF. Depth was the summed frequency of annotated unique rearrangements, while breadth was defined as annotated unique rearrangements over total unique productive rearrangements. TCR breadth was compared between groups using two-sided Wilcoxon rank-sum tests. Held by TCRdb, this immuneACCESS table contains in-frame sequences only and omits some clones. Under half of the omission traces to an unresolved V gene where checked; the cause of the rest is unknown. V and J calls and clone size come straight from that table; D and trimming were deduced from the DNA. This sample gives 350,000 to 600,000 clones in total; 89% of them show up just once. The ten largest account for 1.5% to 2% of the sample.

The intended sense of this specimen's treatment or condition label: some 20 received Ad26.COV2.S at low or high dose, single or two shots; several received placebo; per-sample allocation not given. Repertoires of vaccine and placebo recipients were sequenced from samples collected on day 63 after the first injection. Between 29 July and 7 August 2020, Cohort 1b enrolled about 27 adults aged 18-55 years at one site in Boston, USA. Ad26.COV2.S consisted of a replication-incompetent adenovirus type 26 vector by which a prefusion-stabilized SARS-CoV-2 spike protein from the original Wuhan strain was expressed. The specimen comprised peripheral blood, sampled in a trial of Ad26.COV2.S vaccine versus placebo. The clonotype was recovered from a person aged 18-65 years who received the Ad26.COV2.S COVID-19 vaccine or a placebo.

The DNA sequence reads TGTGCCAGCAGATGGACTAGCGGGAGGCCTGGTGAGCAGTTCTTC. This is translated as CASRWTSGRPGEQFF. The sequence joins TRBV28 to TRBJ2-1, with 14 bases matching TRBD2. Its CDR3 holds 15 amino acids, cysteine through phenylalanine. Only CDR3 DNA remains: 45 bases, in frame from the first base. The germline V and J ends show losses of 6 bases and 9 bases respectively, and no gene match explains 7 bases of the junction. CDR1 and CDR2, looked up from the germline V gene, are MDHEN and SYDVKM.